This TCR beta chain was found in a study of T cells in Graves' hyperthyroidism and ophthalmopathy. RNA transcripts gave rise to amplified TCR beta CDR3 regions. The HTBI set primed first-round TCR CDR3 RT-PCR. TCRdb re-derived calls from the multiplex PCR reads in MiXCR, one entry per CDR3 protein. This table holds hundreds of thousands of distinct CDR3 sequences, just over 35% found once. The CDR3 has 14 amino acids. Germline-derived CDR1 and CDR2 are WNHNN and SYGVQD (reference sequence). A remark on this clonotype: One end of the junction is discordant with germline, which a read error may explain.

The clonotype comes from a woman in her 40s with Graves' hyperthyroidism. Sequenced: blood. The V call is TRBV10-1, the J call TRBJ1-1; possibly TRBD1 for D (6 bases). The CDR3: CASSRAGTMTEAFF. For the CDR3, the DNA is TGTGCCAGCAGCCGCGCCGGGACAATGACTGAAGCTTTCTTT.